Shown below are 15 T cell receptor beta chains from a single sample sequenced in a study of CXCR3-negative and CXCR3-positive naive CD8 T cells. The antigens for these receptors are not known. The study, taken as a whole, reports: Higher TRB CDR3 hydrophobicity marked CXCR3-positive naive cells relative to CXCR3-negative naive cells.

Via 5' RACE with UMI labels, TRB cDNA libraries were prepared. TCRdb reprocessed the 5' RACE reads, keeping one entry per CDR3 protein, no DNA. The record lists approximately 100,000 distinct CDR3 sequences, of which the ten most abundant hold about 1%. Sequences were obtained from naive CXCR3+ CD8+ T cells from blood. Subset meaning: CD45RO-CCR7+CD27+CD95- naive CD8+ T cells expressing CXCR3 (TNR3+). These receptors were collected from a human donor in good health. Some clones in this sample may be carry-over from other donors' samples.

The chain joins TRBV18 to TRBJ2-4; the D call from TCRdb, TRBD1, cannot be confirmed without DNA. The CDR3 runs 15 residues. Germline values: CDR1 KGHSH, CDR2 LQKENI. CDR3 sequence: CASSQPPTGENIQYF.

CDR3 loop: CASSQERVLVYTDTQYF. The V and J genes are TRBV4-2 and TRBJ2-3; no DNA is available, so the TRBD2 call from TCRdb remains unchecked. CDR3 length: 17 amino acids. CDR1 LGHNA and CDR2 YNFKEQ come from the germline V gene.

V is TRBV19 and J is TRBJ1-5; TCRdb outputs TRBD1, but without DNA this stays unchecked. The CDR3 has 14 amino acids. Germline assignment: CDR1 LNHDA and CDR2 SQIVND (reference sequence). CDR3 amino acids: CASSFPGPDQPQHF.

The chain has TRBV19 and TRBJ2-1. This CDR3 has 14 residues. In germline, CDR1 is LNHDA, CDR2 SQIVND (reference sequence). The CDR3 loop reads CASSKDSSYNEQFF.

This chain's CDR3 is CASSQVGLAGGPNTGELFF. The chain joins TRBV4-2 to TRBJ2-2; checking the TCRdb D call of TRBD2 is not possible without DNA. Per the germline V gene, CDR1 is LGHNA and CDR2 is YNFKEQ. The CDR3 is made up of 19 amino acids.

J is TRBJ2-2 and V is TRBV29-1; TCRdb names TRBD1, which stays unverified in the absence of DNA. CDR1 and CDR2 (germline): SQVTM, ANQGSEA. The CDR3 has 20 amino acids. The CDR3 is CSVEENPGHRGRPDTGELFF.

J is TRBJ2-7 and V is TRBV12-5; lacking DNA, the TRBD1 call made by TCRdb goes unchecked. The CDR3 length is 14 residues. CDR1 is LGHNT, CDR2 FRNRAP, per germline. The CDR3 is CASVRGTGRYEQYF.

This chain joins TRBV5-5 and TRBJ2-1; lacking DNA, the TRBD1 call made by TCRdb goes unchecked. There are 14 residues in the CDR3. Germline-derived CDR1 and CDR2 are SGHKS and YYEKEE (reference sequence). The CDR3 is CASSSDRVHNEQFF.

The chain's CDR3 is CASSYSNVLDRQYF. This rearrangement joins TRBV6-5 to TRBJ2-3. Germline V gene sequence: CDR1 MNHEY, CDR2 SVGAGI. The CDR3 is 14 residues long.

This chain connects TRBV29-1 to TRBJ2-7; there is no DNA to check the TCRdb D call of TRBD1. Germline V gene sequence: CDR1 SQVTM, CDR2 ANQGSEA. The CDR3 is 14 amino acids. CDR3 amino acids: CSVFPGQGSYEQYF.

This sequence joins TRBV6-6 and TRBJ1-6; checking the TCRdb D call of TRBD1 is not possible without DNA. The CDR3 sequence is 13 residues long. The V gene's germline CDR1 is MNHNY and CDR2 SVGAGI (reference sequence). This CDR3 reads CASRTGLLGPLHF.

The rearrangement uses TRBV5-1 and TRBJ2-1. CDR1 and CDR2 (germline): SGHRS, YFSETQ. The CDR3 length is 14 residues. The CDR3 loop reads CASSLDRSYTEQFF.

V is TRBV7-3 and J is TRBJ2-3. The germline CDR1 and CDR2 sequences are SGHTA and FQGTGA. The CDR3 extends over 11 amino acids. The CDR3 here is CASSHDSTQYF. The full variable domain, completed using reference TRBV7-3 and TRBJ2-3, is GAGVSQTPSNKVTEKGKYVELRCDPISGHTALYWYRQSLGQGPEFLIYFQGTGAADDSGLPNDRFFAVRPEGSVSTLKIQRTERGDSAVYLCASSHDSTQYFGPGTRLTVL.

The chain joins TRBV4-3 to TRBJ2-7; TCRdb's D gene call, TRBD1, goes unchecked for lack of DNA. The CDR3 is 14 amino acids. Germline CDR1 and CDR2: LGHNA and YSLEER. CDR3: CASSQRDMAYEQYF.

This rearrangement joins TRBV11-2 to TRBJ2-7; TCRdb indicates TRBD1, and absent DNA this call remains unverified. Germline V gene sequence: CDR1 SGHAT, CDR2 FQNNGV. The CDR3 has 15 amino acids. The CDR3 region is CASSPSNRIMYEQYF.